This T cell receptor beta chain is from a study of T cell responses to AZD1222 COVID-19 vaccine. The overall study: Second-dose recipients at about 4 or about 12 weeks were treated as one pooled group.

The method was immunoSEQ multiplex PCR; TCRdb's version includes in-frame clones alone and lacks a portion of them. The sample holds roughly 140,000 clones, around 91% seen once. The study's findings and limits: Epitopes outside B.1.351 and B.1.1.7 mutated regions reportedly drew nearly half of spike TCRs. Spike was spanned by vaccine-associated CD4 TCRs, with dominance at 160-218 and 743-854.

For this clone: What it binds is not known.

Sequencing was performed on peripheral blood, taken on day 0 of AZD1222 vaccination. This clonotype originated in an adult in good health.

Written as DNA, the CDR3 is TGTGCCAGCAGCAGCAGCGGGAGTGGAGATACGCAGTATTTT. Translated, it gives CASSSSGSGDTQYF. This sequence joins TRBV7-3 and TRBJ2-3, with TRBD2 matching over 8 bases. CDR3 size: 14 residues. V was clipped by 5 bases and J by 5 bases; unmatched bases: 6. Germline-derived CDR1 and CDR2 are SGHTA and FQGTGA.